Each of the 3 T cell receptor beta chains below was sequenced from the same sample in a study of vaccination and CD4 T cells after COVID-19. With the Oncomine TCR Beta short-read assay, DNA from cultured CD4+ T cells was sequenced. Each CDR3 protein gets one entry after TCRdb re-called the PCR reads with MiXCR. The data contain 11,000 or so distinct CDR3 sequences, 44% of them singletons. Treatment indicated: roughly ten-day PBMC culture with coronavirus spike peptide pools or control peptides (ViraFEST assay). Which antigens these TCRs recognize remains unknown. Sequencing used CD4+ T cells from blood, cultured in vitro. The receptors shown here come from a human donor who had recovered from COVID-19.

This clonotype turned up a few times. The chain uses TRBV20-1 and TRBJ2-3, with TRBD1 as a possible D gene (5 bases). CDR1 DFQATT and CDR2 SNEGSKA come from the germline V gene (reference sequence). This CDR3 has 13 amino acids. The V and J ends lost 4 bases and 3 bases respectively, with 11 bases between them. For the CDR3, the DNA is TGCAGTGCTACCCGACAGAATACAGATACGCAGTATTTT. This encodes CSATRQNTDTQYF.

The rearrangement links TRBV19 to TRBJ1-2; 7 nucleotides agree with TRBD1. Germline lookup yields CDR1 LNHDA and CDR2 SQIVND (reference sequence). The length of the CDR3 is 15 residues. J lost 6 bases, V lost 0 bases, and 7 bases had no gene match. Here the CDR3 reads CASSIEPRGLNGYTF. The DNA for the CDR3 is TGTGCCAGTAGTATAGAGCCAAGGGGGCTAAATGGCTACACCTTC.

This clonotype came up a few times. The V and J genes are TRBV20-1 and TRBJ1-1; 8 nucleotides match TRBD1. This CDR3 comprises 15 residues. V shed 1 base, J shed 0 bases, and the junction held 4 bases outside the gene matches. Germline V gene data show CDR1 as DFQATT and CDR2 as SNEGSKA (reference sequence). The CDR3 loop reads CSARATGGVNTEAFF. The CDR3 DNA follows: TGCAGTGCTAGAGCCACAGGGGGAGTGAACACTGAAGCTTTCTTT.